This passage covers 18 T cell receptor beta chains from one sample sequenced in a study of blood T cell repertoires in COVID-19. Produced via immunoSEQ multiplex PCR; TCRdb's table is partial and in-frame only. The data hold some 150,000 clones, with 84% observed a single time. Sample: peripheral blood. Source of these receptors: a human donor in a cohort sampled during active COVID-19.

J is TRBJ1-1 and V is TRBV19; D ambiguous. Germline assignment: CDR1 LNHDA and CDR2 SQIVND (reference sequence). The V gene lost 3 bases and the J gene lost 4 bases, with 9 bases spanning the gap. The CDR3 is 13 residues long. CDR3 amino acids: CASSMKAGTEAFF. CDR3 bases: TGTGCCAGTAGTATGAAGGCGGGCACTGAAGCTTTCTTT.

The chain uses TRBV5-1 and TRBJ1-6, with 9 bases aligning to TRBD1. The CDR3 sequence is 15 residues long. Trimming took 3 bases from V and 10 from J; bases not matched to a gene: 8. CDR1 is SGHRS, CDR2 YFSETQ, per germline. CDR3: CASSWGDRAYSPLHF. CDR3 DNA: TGCGCCAGCAGCTGGGGGGACAGGGCTTACTCACCCCTCCACTTT.

This clone was observed a few times. V and J are TRBV5-1 and TRBJ2-2, with 11 nucleotides matching TRBD1. V dropped 8 bases and J dropped 5; count of bases not matched to a gene: 8. The CDR3 totals 15 residues. Per germline, CDR1 SGHRS and CDR2 YFSETQ. CDR3 residues: CASTGTGGITGELFF. CDR3 nucleotide sequence: TGCGCCAGTACCGGGACAGGGGGTATTACCGGGGAGCTGTTTTTT.

As DNA, the CDR3 is TGTGCCAGCAGCTTAACAGACAATGAGCAGTTCTTC. Translating gives CASSLTDNEQFF. The chain uses TRBV7-6 and TRBJ2-1; D gene uncertain. Germline V gives CDR1 SGHVS, CDR2 FNYEAQ. The V end lost 2 bases, the J end lost 5 bases, and 4 bases lay between the germline ends. The CDR3 length is 12 residues.

The chain joins TRBV5-5 to TRBJ1-6; tentative D call: TRBD1 (5 bases). CDR1 is SGHKS, CDR2 YYEKEE, per germline (reference sequence). The V end was cut by 4 bases, the J end by 1 base, with 18 bases between. The CDR3 is made up of 18 amino acids. The CDR3 loop reads CASSASPGRGSYNSPLHF. The CDR3 DNA reads TGTGCCAGCAGCGCTTCACCAGGGCGTGGGTCCTATAATTCACCCCTCCACTTT.

On this clone itself: Other nucleotide sequences from this sample produce the same CDR3. The chain uses TRBV27 and TRBJ1-6; the D gene is possibly TRBD1 (5 bases). Germline-derived CDR1 and CDR2 are MNHEY and SMNVEV (reference sequence). V lost 4 bases, J lost 2 bases, and 9 bases lay in between. The CDR3 runs to 15 residues. CDR3 region: CASSSGGTYNSPLHF. DNA of the CDR3: TGTGCCAGCAGTTCGGGGGGGACCTATAATTCACCCCTCCACTTT.

The V call is TRBV4-1, the J call TRBJ2-7, with D tentatively TRBD1 (5 bases). The CDR3 sequence is 14 residues long. The V and J ends lost 3 bases and 0 bases respectively, with 9 bases between them. Germline V CDR1 and CDR2: MGHRA, YSYEKL. CDR3 in amino acids: CASSHQGTSYEQYF. The CDR3 DNA reads TGCGCCAGCAGCCACCAGGGAACCTCCTACGAGCAGTACTTC.

The genes are TRBV20-1 and TRBJ1-1; 8 bases align to TRBD1. Germline V CDR1 and CDR2: DFQATT, SNEGSKA (reference sequence). CDR3 length: 13 residues. V gave up 3 bases and J gave up 4 bases; unmatched junction bases: 4. In nucleotides, the CDR3 is TGCAGTGCTAGTTCAGGGGGCACCACTGAAGCTTTCTTT. Its translation: CSASSGGTTEAFF.

The chain links TRBV5-5 to TRBJ1-2, with D possibly matching TRBD1 (5 bases). V gave up 4 bases and J gave up 4 bases, with 17 bases separating them. The length of the CDR3 is 15 residues. The V gene's germline CDR1 is SGHKS and CDR2 YYEKEE (reference sequence). The CDR3 nucleotides read TGTGCCAGCAGCCTGGCGGGGGACGGCGGCTATGGCTACACCTTC. It encodes CASSLAGDGGYGYTF.

The gene calls are TRBV5-4 and TRBJ2-5; D may be TRBD1 (7 bases). This CDR3 is built from 14 residues. V was cut by 1 base and J by 3 bases, with 10 bases left in between. The V gene's germline CDR1 is SGHNT and CDR2 YYREEE (reference sequence). This CDR3 is CASSLRGTEETQYF. The CDR3 DNA reads as TGTGCCAGCAGCTTGCGCGGGACAGAAGAGACCCAGTACTTC.

V usage is TRBV11-2 and J usage is TRBJ1-1; D is ambiguous. The V gene lost 5 bases and the J gene lost 4 bases, with 11 bases spanning the gap. Germline-derived CDR1 and CDR2 are SGHAT and FQNNGV. The CDR3 has 13 residues. In DNA, the CDR3 is TGTGCCAGCAGCCCCGGACGGGGCACTGAAGCTTTCTTT. Translating gives CASSPGRGTEAFF.

The rearrangement joins TRBV7-2 to TRBJ2-3; 8 nucleotides match TRBD2. J was trimmed by 0 bases and V by 10 bases; bases with no gene match: 6. CDR3 size: 14 residues. The germline V gene has CDR1 SGHTA and CDR2 FQGNSA. The CDR3 DNA reads TGTGCCATTGCGGGGGGTACTAGCACAGATACGCAGTATTTT. It yields the protein CAIAGGTSTDTQYF.

This chain links TRBV3-1 (or the pseudogene TRBV3-2) with TRBJ1-2; maybe TRBD1 (5 bases). Trimming shortened V by 0 bases and J by 2 bases, and 10 bases separated the two germline ends. This CDR3 comprises 15 residues. Germline V CDR1 and CDR2: LGHDT, YNNKEL (reference sequence). In DNA form, the CDR3 reads TGTGCCAGCAGCCAAGAGGAACAGGCGAACTATGGCTACACCTTC. Translation gives CASSQEEQANYGYTF.

The chain links TRBV6-5 to TRBJ1-2; D remains ambiguous. The CDR3 loop spans 14 amino acids. Trimming cost V 2 bases and J 3 bases, with 10 bases left between them. The germline V gene has CDR1 MNHEY and CDR2 SVGAGI. The CDR3 region is CASSYGEQYYGYTF. The CDR3 DNA sequence: TGTGCCAGCAGTTACGGGGAGCAGTACTATGGCTACACCTTC.

The DNA for the CDR3 is TGTGCCAGCAGCTTGGACAGGGGAGGCGAGCAGTACTTC. Translating gives CASSLDRGGEQYF. The rearrangement links TRBV7-9 to TRBJ2-7, with 9 bases matching TRBD1. The germline CDR1 and CDR2 sequences are SEHNR and FQNEAQ (reference sequence). CDR3 length: 13 residues. Losses at the gene ends were 3 bases for V and 6 bases for J; bases not matched to a gene: 3.

This clone was counted only a few times. The rearrangement links TRBV3-1 (or the pseudogene TRBV3-2) to TRBJ1-2, with TRBD1 identical over 12 bases. The CDR3 loop spans 14 amino acids. In germline, CDR1 is LGHDT, CDR2 YNNKEL (reference sequence). The V segment lost 3 bases and the J segment 6 bases; nucleotides outside the gene matches: 2. The CDR3 sequence is CASSQGQGANGYTF. Written as DNA, the CDR3 is TGTGCCAGCAGCCAGGGACAGGGGGCGAATGGCTACACCTTC.

The chain links TRBV5-1 to TRBJ1-3, with D hard to call. This CDR3 has 14 amino acids. From germline, CDR1 is SGHRS and CDR2 YFSETQ. V shed 6 bases and J shed 0 bases, with 10 bases lying between them. DNA of the CDR3: TGCGCCAGCAAGTCAGGAAACTCTGGAAACACCATATATTTT. Its protein is CASKSGNSGNTIYF.

The chain couples TRBV18 to TRBJ2-7, with 7 nucleotides matching TRBD1. The CDR3 loop spans 17 amino acids. The V gene end was trimmed by 3 bases and the J gene end by 5 bases; junction bases not matched to a gene: 16. The germline V gene encodes CDR1 KGHSH and CDR2 LQKENI. CDR3 DNA sequence: TGTGCCAGCTCACCGTTAGCACCGACAGGGCATGCGGACGAGCAGTACTTC. Translating it yields CASSPLAPTGHADEQYF.